This T cell receptor (beta chain) was identified in a study of blood T cell repertoires in COVID-19. Turning to the study itself: Sites in the United States, Italy and Spain provided acute and convalescent COVID-19 samples. PBMCs, B-cell-depleted T cells, or T cells provided the cDNA or gDNA that made up the material.

Germline CDR1 reads SGHNT; CDR2 reads YYREEE (reference sequence). The CDR3 runs 14 residues. J lost 5 bases, V lost 4 bases, and 7 bases had no gene match. The repertoire was sequenced with immunoSEQ multiplex PCR; TCRdb's copy has only in-frame clones and lacks some. The table includes 150,000 to 200,000 clones, roughly 88% detected once. The clonotype originates from a woman aged 18-35 years who had recovered from COVID-19. The sequenced material came from PBMCs or T cells enriched from blood (not recorded which). The chain carries TRBV5-4 and TRBJ2-7; TRBD1 agrees at 9 bases. The CDR3 region is CASSEPGQGHEQYF. CDR3 sequence (DNA): TGTGCCAGCAGCGAACCGGGACAGGGCCACGAGCAGTACTTC.